The rows below give T cell receptor beta chains drawn from one sample of a study of T-cell memory formation after mild COVID-19. Each CDR3 protein is one row after TCRdb ran MiXCR on the 5' RACE reads. In the table there are about 240,000 distinct CDR3 sequences, 8% to 9.5% of which are singletons. The material sequenced was PBMCs or a T cell subset sorted from them (not recorded which). The source is a man aged 18-30 years who had mild COVID-19 (a few samples of this study predate the infection). Cell type and time point are not known. The CDR3 runs from the conserved cysteine through the conserved F or W. The D gene is left open where the match is weak. Not every row has a clone size; where given, it reads once, few, many or a size class.

>.|TRBJ1-2|TRBV20-1|once
CSARDASGNDYGYTF
TGCAGTGCTAGAGATGCCTCAGGGAATGACTATGGCTACACCTTC
>TRBD1|TRBJ1-2|TRBV19|few
CASIPGQGNYGYTF
TGTGCCAGTATTCCGGGACAGGGTAACTATGGCTACACCTTC
>.|TRBJ2-5|TRBV5-6|.
CASSNEGGRETQYF
TGTGCCAGCAGCAATGAGGGGGGGCGAGAGACCCAGTACTTC
>TRBD1|TRBJ1-5|TRBV6-2/TRBV6-3|few
CASSLDRGPNPQHF
TGTGCCAGCAGCTTAGACAGGGGGCCGAATCCCCAGCATTTT
>TRBD1|TRBJ1-4|TRBV7-9|.
CASSPGTGGVFNEKLFF
TGTGCCAGCAGCCCTGGGACAGGGGGCGTTTTTAACGAAAAACTGTTTTTT
>TRBD2|TRBJ2-5|TRBV18|.
CASSPQAGRETQYF
TGTGCCAGCTCGCCACAAGCGGGGAGAGAGACCCAGTACTTC
>.|TRBJ2-7|TRBV12-3/TRBV12-4|few
CASRRRPYEQYF
TGTGCCAGCAGGCGCCGACCCTACGAGCAGTACTTC
>.|TRBJ1-5|TRBV7-2|few
CASSLVGLPNQPQHF
TGTGCCAGCAGCTTAGTTGGCCTTCCCAATCAGCCCCAGCATTTT
>.|TRBJ1-2|TRBV20-1|.
CSARAVYGYTF
TGCAGTGCTAGGGCGGTATATGGCTACACCTTC
>.|TRBJ2-5|TRBV5-1|few
CASSLGAEGETQYF
TGCGCCAGCAGCTTGGGGGCAGAGGGAGAGACCCAGTACTTC
>TRBD1|TRBJ2-3|TRBV24-1|.
CATSDPGQGGDTQYF
TGTGCCACCAGTGACCCTGGACAGGGGGGAGATACGCAGTATTTT
>TRBD2|TRBJ2-7|TRBV20-1|many
CSAPGRLAQGNEQYF
TGCAGTGCTCCAGGGAGACTAGCGCAGGGTAACGAGCAGTACTTC
>.|TRBJ1-2|TRBV9|few
CASSRDDYGYTF
TGTGCCAGCAGCCGGGACGACTATGGCTACACCTTC
>.|TRBJ1-4|TRBV5-1|few
CASSLSPGAEEKLFF
TGCGCCAGCAGCTTGTCCCCAGGAGCTGAGGAAAAACTGTTTTTT
>.|TRBJ1-1|TRBV5-1|few
CASSPGSHEWTEAFF
TGCGCCAGCAGCCCGGGGTCCCATGAATGGACTGAAGCTTTCTTT
>.|TRBJ2-2|TRBV24-1|.
CATRELSTGELFF
TGTGCCACCAGAGAACTGAGCACCGGGGAGCTGTTTTTT
>TRBD2|TRBJ2-5|TRBV6-2/TRBV6-3|.
CASSYSSSGTRGETQYF
TGTGCCAGCAGTTACTCGTCATCCGGGACTAGGGGAGAGACCCAGTACTTC
>.|TRBJ2-3|TRBV5-1|many
CASTLNTDTQYF
TGCGCCAGCACCTTGAACACAGATACGCAGTATTTT
>.|TRBJ2-6|TRBV15|few
CATSGGTAGANVLTF
TGTGCCACCAGCGGCGGGACAGCTGGGGCCAACGTCCTGACTTTC
>.|TRBJ1-2|TRBV6-5|few
CASSLRQVGTYGYTF
TGTGCCAGCAGTTTAAGACAGGTTGGGACCTATGGCTACACCTTC
>TRBD1|TRBJ2-2|TRBV7-9|.
CASSLVKFGTGKNTGELFF
TGTGCCAGCAGCTTAGTAAAGTTCGGGACAGGGAAAAACACCGGGGAGCTGTTTTTT
>.|TRBJ1-6|TRBV6-5|.
CASSYSAAGSGNSPLHF
TGTGCCAGCAGTTACTCAGCTGCAGGGTCGGGTAATTCACCCCTCCACTTT
>.|TRBJ2-3|TRBV9|many
CASSAGGGVLHTQYF
TGTGCCAGCAGCGCTGGGGGCGGAGTGCTACATACGCAGTATTTT
>.|TRBJ2-3|TRBV20-1|many
CSAGGQPSTDTQYF
TGCAGTGCCGGCGGCCAACCTAGCACAGATACGCAGTATTTT
>TRBD2|TRBJ2-3|TRBV25-1|.
CASSDTGGGTDTQYF
TGTGCCAGCAGTGACACGGGGGGAGGCACAGATACGCAGTATTTT
>.|TRBJ1-2|TRBV12-3/TRBV12-4|.
CASSLPGRYGYTF
TGTGCCAGCAGTTTACCCGGGCGCTATGGCTACACCTTC
>.|TRBJ1-1|TRBV2|.
CASSGGPGTEAFF
TGTGCCAGCAGTGGGGGGCCGGGGACTGAAGCTTTCTTT
>.|TRBJ1-1|TRBV7-2|.
CASSLVGVMNTEAFF
TGTGCCAGCAGCTTAGTGGGGGTAATGAACACTGAAGCTTTCTTT
>.|TRBJ2-4|TRBV12-3/TRBV12-4|few
CASSLQGAKNIQYF
TGTGCCAGCAGTTTACAGGGGGCCAAAAACATTCAGTACTTC
>.|TRBJ1-4|TRBV5-6|few
CASSLQGDNEKLFF
TGTGCCAGCAGCCTGCAGGGTGATAATGAAAAACTGTTTTTT
>.|TRBJ2-1|TRBV4-1|.
CASSRQRGDYNEQFF
TGCGCCAGCAGCCGCCAACGGGGAGACTACAATGAGCAGTTCTTC
>.|TRBJ1-2|TRBV4-1|.
CASSQELRGLTF
TGCGCCAGCAGCCAAGAGTTAAGGGGTCTTACCTTC
>TRBD1|TRBJ2-2|TRBV4-3|few
CASSQAQGEYTGELFF
TGCGCCAGCAGCCAAGCACAGGGGGAGTACACCGGGGAGCTGTTTTTT
>.|TRBJ1-3|TRBV6-1|.
CASSSDGSSGNTIYF
TGTGCCAGCAGTTCTGACGGCAGCTCTGGAAACACCATATATTTT
>.|TRBJ1-5|TRBV7-2|few
CASTPTPYQPQHF
TGTGCCAGCACTCCGACCCCATATCAGCCCCAGCATTTT
>.|TRBJ1-4|TRBV12-3/TRBV12-4|few
CASKKSEKLFF
TGTGCCAGCAAAAAAAGTGAAAAACTGTTTTTT
>TRBD1|TRBJ2-1|TRBV20-1|few
CSATRRGQRINEQFF
TGCAGTGCTACCCGCAGGGGGCAGAGAATCAATGAGCAGTTCTTC
>.|TRBJ2-3|TRBV3-1|few
CASSQGRLGGADTQYF
TGTGCCAGCAGCCAAGGACGCCTCGGGGGCGCAGATACGCAGTATTTT
>.|TRBJ1-3|TRBV19|.
CASSIVRTSGNTIYF
TGTGCCAGTAGTATAGTCCGGACCTCTGGAAACACCATATATTTT
>.|TRBJ2-5|TRBV20-1|many
CSAREPAVGQETQYF
TGCAGTGCTAGAGAGCCAGCGGTGGGTCAAGAGACCCAGTACTTC
>.|TRBJ2-1|TRBV6-2/TRBV6-3|few
CATASMTYNEQFF
TGTGCCACCGCCTCGATGACCTACAATGAGCAGTTCTTC
>.|TRBJ2-7|TRBV12-3/TRBV12-4|.
CASRPQGGGTAHYEQYF
TGTGCCAGCAGGCCACAAGGGGGGGGGACGGCACACTACGAGCAGTACTTC
>.|TRBJ1-2|TRBV7-2|.
CASSFNPGGGYTF
TGTGCCAGCAGCTTCAACCCAGGCGGGGGCTACACCTTC
>TRBD2|TRBJ2-3|TRBV12-3/TRBV12-4|few
CASSLSGGAVDTQYF
TGTGCCAGCAGTTTAAGCGGGGGGGCTGTAGATACGCAGTATTTT
>.|TRBJ2-2|TRBV5-1|many
CASSSSLNTGELFF
TGCGCCAGCAGCTCGTCCTTGAACACCGGGGAGCTGTTTTTT
>.|TRBJ1-1|TRBV27|.
CASSLSSGADTEAFF
TGTGCCAGCAGTTTATCTTCGGGGGCGGACACTGAAGCTTTCTTT
>TRBD1|TRBJ2-1|TRBV28|many
CASSLGQGNEQFF
TGTGCCAGCAGTCTGGGACAGGGGAATGAGCAGTTCTTC
>.|TRBJ1-1|TRBV6-5|.
CASSGPWGNTEAFF
TGTGCCAGCAGCGGGCCGTGGGGGAACACTGAAGCTTTCTTT
>TRBD2|TRBJ2-1|TRBV12-3/TRBV12-4|many
CASSLPSGGYNEQFF
TGTGCCAGCAGTTTACCTAGCGGGGGCTACAATGAGCAGTTCTTC
>.|TRBJ2-1|TRBV29-1|.
CSSGGGGRGGNEQFF
TGCAGCTCTGGAGGAGGGGGCAGGGGAGGCAATGAGCAGTTCTTC
>.|TRBJ1-1|TRBV5-1|few
CASSLPGPLAEAFF
TGCGCCAGCAGCCTCCCGGGACCCTTAGCTGAAGCTTTCTTT
>TRBD2|TRBJ2-2|TRBV11-2|.
CASSPPAGESHTGELFF
TGTGCCAGCAGCCCCCCCGCGGGGGAGTCTCACACCGGGGAGCTGTTTTTT
>TRBD1|TRBJ2-1|TRBV20-1|few
CSARDREPSSYNEQFF
TGCAGTGCTCGGGACAGGGAACCGAGCTCCTACAATGAGCAGTTCTTC
>.|TRBJ1-1|TRBV12-5|.
CASGLGRNTEAFF
TGTGCTAGTGGTTTGGGGAGGAACACTGAAGCTTTCTTT
>TRBD1|TRBJ1-5|TRBV12-3/TRBV12-4|few
CASSRTGVQPQHF
TGTGCCAGCAGTCGGACAGGGGTTCAGCCCCAGCATTTT
>TRBD1|TRBJ1-1|TRBV12-3/TRBV12-4|few
CASRETGGNTEAFF
TGTGCCAGCAGGGAGACAGGGGGAAACACTGAAGCTTTCTTT
>.|TRBJ1-4|TRBV9|many
CASSVRDTEKLFF
TGTGCCAGCAGCGTCAGGGACACTGAAAAACTGTTTTTT